The clone carrying this T cell receptor beta chain was found once. Its antigen is still unknown. This sample was taken from a study of OX40 agonist ivuxolimab in advanced cancers. Study results and caveats: Expanded clones were, on average, more numerous in CD8+ T cells than in CD4+.

CDR1 and CDR2 from the germline V gene are SEHNR and FQNEAQ (reference sequence). The CDR3 is 14 amino acids. Trimming removed 0 bases at V and 5 bases at J, with 8 bases between. Sequencing used immunoSEQ multiplex PCR; TCRdb keeps in-frame clones, though not all of them. The sample has roughly 60,000 clones, 75% to 95% seen once; the top ten hold more than 13%. The starting material was CD4+ or CD8+ T cells sorted from blood, obtained in a trial of the OX40 agonist ivuxolimab. The rearrangement links TRBV7-9 to TRBJ1-3; D is uncertain. The TCR sequence derives from an adult with an advanced solid tumor such as melanoma, head and neck, liver or kidney cancer. DNA of the CDR3: TGTGCCAGCAGCTTAGCGATGGGGAGAAACACCATATATTTT. It is translated as CASSLAMGRNTIYF.